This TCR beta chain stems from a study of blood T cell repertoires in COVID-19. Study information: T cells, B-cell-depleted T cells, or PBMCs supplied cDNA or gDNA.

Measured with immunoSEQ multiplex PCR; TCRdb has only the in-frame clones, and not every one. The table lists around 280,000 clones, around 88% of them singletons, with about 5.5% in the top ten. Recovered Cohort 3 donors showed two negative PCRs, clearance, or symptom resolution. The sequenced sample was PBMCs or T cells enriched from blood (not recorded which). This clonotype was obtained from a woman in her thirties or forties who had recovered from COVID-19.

CDR3: CASSPGTGYYEQYF. CDR3 sequence (DNA): TGTGCCAGTAGTCCAGGGACAGGGTACTACGAGCAGTACTTC. V and J are TRBV19 and TRBJ2-7; 9 bases align to TRBD1. Per germline, CDR1 LNHDA and CDR2 SQIVND (reference sequence). J gave up 3 bases and V 5 bases, and 5 bases lay outside the gene matches. The CDR3 totals 14 residues.